This TCR beta chain originates from a study of T cell repertoires in cytomegalovirus infection. Study overall: Matching HLA type and CMV infection were both indicated by public TCR beta signatures.

TCRdb itself ran the reads through MiXCR, one entry per CDR3 protein. The data hold approximately 130,000 distinct CDR3 sequences, with roughly a quarter observed a single time. Worth noting for this clonotype: Antigen specificity is unknown.

Study observations and caveats: Dominant in the ex vivo response were TCR beta clonotypes restricted by HLA-C and specific for CMV. Identification of carriers of CMV plus the relevant HLA was achieved through cumulative public TCR beta family frequency.

The CDR3 is 12 residues long. The germline V gene has CDR1 MNHNS and CDR2 SASEGT. Trimming shortened V by 10 bases and J by 1 base, and 8 bases separated the two germline ends. Material: PBMCs, sequenced either directly or after in vitro stimulation (not recorded which). The source is a human donor in good health (CMV status not recorded). Some clones in this sample may be carry-over from other donors' samples. V gene TRBV6-1 combines with J gene TRBJ2-1; D remains unclear. CDR3 sequence (DNA): TGTGCCACCACGCTTTCCTACAATGAGCAGTTCTTC. This gives the protein CATTLSYNEQFF.